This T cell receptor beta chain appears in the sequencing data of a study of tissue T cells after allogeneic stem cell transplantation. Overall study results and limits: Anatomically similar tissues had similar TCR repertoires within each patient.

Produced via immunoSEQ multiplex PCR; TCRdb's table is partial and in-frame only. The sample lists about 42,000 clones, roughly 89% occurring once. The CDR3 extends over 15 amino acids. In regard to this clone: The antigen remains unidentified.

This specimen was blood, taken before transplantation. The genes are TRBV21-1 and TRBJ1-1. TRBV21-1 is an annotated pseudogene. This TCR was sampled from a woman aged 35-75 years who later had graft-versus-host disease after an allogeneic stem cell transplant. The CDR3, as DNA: TGTGCCAGCAGCAAAAGCGGCGGCATTCACACTGAAGCTTTCTTT. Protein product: CASSKSGGIHTEAFF.